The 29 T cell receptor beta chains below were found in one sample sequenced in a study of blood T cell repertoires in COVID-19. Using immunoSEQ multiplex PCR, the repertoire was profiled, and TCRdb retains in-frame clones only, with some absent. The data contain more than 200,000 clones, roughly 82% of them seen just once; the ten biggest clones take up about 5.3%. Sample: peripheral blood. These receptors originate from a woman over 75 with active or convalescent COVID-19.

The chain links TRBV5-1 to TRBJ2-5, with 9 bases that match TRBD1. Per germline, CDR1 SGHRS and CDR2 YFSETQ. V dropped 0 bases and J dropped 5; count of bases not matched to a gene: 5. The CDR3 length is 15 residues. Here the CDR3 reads CASSLGDRDMETQYF. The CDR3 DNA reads TGCGCCAGCAGCTTGGGGGACAGGGATATGGAGACCCAGTACTTC.

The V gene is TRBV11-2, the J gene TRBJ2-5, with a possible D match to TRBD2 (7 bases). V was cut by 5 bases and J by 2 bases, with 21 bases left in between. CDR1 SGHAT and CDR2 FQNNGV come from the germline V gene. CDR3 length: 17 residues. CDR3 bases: TGTGCCAGCAGCCCCCAAGGCGGCGGGGGCTTGCAAGAGACCCAGTACTTC. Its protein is CASSPQGGGGLQETQYF.

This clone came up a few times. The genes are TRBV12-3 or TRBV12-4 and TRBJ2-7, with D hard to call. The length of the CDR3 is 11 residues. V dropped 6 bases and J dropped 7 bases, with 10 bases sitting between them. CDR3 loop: CASSPSLEQYF. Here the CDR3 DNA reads TGTGCCAGCAGCCCAAGCCTGGAGCAGTACTTC.

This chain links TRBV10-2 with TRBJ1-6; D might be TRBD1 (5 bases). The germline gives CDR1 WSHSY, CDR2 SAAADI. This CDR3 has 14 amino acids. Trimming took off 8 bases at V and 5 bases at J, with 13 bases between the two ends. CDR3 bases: TGCGCCAGCTCTCTGGGGCAGAATAATTCACCCCTCCACTTT. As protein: CASSLGQNNSPLHF.

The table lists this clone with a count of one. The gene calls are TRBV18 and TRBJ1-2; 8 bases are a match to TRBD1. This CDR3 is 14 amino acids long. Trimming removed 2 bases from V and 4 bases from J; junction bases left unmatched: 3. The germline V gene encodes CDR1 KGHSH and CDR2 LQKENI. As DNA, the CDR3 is TGTGCCAGCTCACCAGCAGGGGGCGCCTATGGCTACACCTTC. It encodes CASSPAGGAYGYTF.

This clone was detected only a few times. The CDR3, as DNA: TGCGCCAGCAGCCGAAATGGTTTAGCGGGACTCAACAATGAGCAGTTCTTC. The encoded protein is CASSRNGLAGLNNEQFF. The chain joins TRBV5-1 to TRBJ2-1; 8 nucleotides match TRBD2. Germline CDR1 and CDR2: SGHRS and YFSETQ. The trim removed 4 bases at V and 5 bases at J, leaving 14 bases unmatched. The CDR3 has 17 amino acids.

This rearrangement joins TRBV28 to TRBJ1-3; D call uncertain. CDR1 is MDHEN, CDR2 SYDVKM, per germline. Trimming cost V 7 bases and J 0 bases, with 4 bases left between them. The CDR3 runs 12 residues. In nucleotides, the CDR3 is TGTGCCAGCAAAGCCTCTGGAAACACCATATATTTT. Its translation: CASKASGNTIYF.

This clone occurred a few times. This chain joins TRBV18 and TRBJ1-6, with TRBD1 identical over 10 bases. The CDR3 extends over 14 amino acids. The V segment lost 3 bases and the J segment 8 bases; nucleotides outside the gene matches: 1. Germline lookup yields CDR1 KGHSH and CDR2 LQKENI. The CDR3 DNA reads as TGTGCCAGCTCACCGGGGACAGGGGATTCACCCCTCCACTTT. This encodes CASSPGTGDSPLHF. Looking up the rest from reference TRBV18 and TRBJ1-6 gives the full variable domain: NAGVMQNPRHLVRRRGQEARLRCSPMKGHSHVYWYRQLPEEGLKFMVYLQKENIIDESGMPKERFSAEFPKEGPSILRIQQVVRGDSAAYFCASSPGTGDSPLHFGNGTRLTVT.

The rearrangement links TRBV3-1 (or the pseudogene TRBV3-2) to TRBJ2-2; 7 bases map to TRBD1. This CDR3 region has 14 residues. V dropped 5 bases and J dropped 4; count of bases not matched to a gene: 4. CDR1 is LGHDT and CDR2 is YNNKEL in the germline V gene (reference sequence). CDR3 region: CASSFHRGTGELFF. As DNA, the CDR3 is TGTGCCAGCAGCTTTCACAGGGGCACCGGGGAGCTGTTTTTT.

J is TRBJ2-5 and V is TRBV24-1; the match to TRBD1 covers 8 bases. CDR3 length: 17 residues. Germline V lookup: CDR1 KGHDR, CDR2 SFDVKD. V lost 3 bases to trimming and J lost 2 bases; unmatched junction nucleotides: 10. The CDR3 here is CATSDPRTGSGQETQYF. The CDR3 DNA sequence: TGTGCCACCAGTGATCCGCGGACAGGGAGCGGACAAGAGACCCAGTACTTC.

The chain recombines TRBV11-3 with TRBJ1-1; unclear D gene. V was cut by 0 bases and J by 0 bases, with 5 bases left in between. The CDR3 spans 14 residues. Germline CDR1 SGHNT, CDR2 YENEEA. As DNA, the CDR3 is TGTGCCAGCAGCTTAGACAGGATGAACACTGAAGCTTTCTTT. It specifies CASSLDRMNTEAFF. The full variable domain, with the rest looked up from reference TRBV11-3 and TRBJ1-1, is EAGVVQSPRYKIIEKKQPVAFWCNPISGHNTLYWYLQNLGQGPELLIRYENEEAVDDSQLPKDRFSAERLKGVDSTLKIQPAELGDSAVYLCASSLDRMNTEAFFGQGTRLTVV.

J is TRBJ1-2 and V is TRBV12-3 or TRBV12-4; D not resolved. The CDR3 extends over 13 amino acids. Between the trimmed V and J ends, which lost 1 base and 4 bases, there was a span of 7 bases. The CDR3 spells CASSLVEAYGYTF. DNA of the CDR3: TGTGCCAGCAGTTTAGTCGAAGCCTATGGCTACACCTTC.

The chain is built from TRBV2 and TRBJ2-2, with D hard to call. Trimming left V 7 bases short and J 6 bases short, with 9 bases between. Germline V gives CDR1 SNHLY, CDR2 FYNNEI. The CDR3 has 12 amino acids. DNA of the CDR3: TGTGCCAGCAACAACCGGGCCGGGGAGCTGTTTTTT. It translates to CASNNRAGELFF. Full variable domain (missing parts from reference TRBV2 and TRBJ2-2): EPEVTQTPSHQVTQMGQEVILRCVPISNHLYFYWYRQILGQKVEFLVSFYNNEISEKSEIFDDQFSVERPDGSNFTLKIRSTKLEDSAMYFCASNNRAGELFFGEGSRLTVL.

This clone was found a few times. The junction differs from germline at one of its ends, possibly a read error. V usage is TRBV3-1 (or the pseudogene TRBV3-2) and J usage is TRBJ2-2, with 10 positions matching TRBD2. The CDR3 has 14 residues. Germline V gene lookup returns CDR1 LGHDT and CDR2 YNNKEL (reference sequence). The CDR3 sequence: CASTQGTSAGELFF. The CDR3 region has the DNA TGTGCCAGCACCCAAGGGACTAGCGCCGGGGAGCTGTTTTTT.

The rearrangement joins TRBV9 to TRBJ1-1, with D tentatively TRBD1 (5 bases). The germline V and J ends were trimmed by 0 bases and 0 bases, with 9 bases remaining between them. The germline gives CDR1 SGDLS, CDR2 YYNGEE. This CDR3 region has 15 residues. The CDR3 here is CASSVVGGMNTEAFF. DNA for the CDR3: TGTGCCAGCAGCGTAGTTGGGGGGATGAACACTGAAGCTTTCTTT.

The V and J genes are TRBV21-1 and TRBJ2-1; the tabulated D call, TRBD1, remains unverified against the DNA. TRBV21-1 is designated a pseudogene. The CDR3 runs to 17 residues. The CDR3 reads CASSTQTGQGLYNEQFF. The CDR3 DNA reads TGTGCCAGCAGCACCCAGACAGGGCAAGGCTTATACAATGAGCAGTTCTTC.

CDR3 sequence (DNA): TGTGCCAGCAGGCTAGCGGGGGGTACTGAGCAGTTCTTC. It codes for CASRLAGGTEQFF. The chain recombines TRBV6-4 with TRBJ2-1; 11 nucleotides line up with TRBD2. This CDR3 has 13 residues. CDR1 MRHNA and CDR2 SNTAGT come from the germline V gene. Unmatched junction bases numbered 4, after V lost 6 bases and J lost 9 bases.

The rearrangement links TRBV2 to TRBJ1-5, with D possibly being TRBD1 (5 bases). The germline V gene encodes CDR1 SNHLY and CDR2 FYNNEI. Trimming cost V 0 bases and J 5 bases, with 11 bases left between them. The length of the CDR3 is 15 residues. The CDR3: CASSEAISGDQPQHF. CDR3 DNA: TGTGCCAGCAGTGAAGCGATCTCGGGGGATCAGCCCCAGCATTTT. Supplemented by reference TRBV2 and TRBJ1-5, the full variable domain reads EPEVTQTPSHQVTQMGQEVILRCVPISNHLYFYWYRQILGQKVEFLVSFYNNEISEKSEIFDDQFSVERPDGSNFTLKIRSTKLEDSAMYFCASSEAISGDQPQHFGDGTRLSIL.

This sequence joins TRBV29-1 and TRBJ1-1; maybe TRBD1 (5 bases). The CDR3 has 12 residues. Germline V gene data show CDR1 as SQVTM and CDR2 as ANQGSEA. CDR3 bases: TGCAGTTACGGGACTCCGGGCACTGAAGCTTTCTTT. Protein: CSYGTPGTEAFF.

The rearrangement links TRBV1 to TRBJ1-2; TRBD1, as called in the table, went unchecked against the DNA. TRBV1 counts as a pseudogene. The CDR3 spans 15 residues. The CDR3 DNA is TGCACCAGCAGCCAAGATCTTCCAGGGGACTATGGCTACACCTTC. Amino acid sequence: CTSSQDLPGDYGYTF.

In nucleotides, the CDR3 is TGTGCCACCAGCAGGAGCAGAGGCAATGAGCAGTTCTTC. Its translation is CATSRSRGNEQFF. The chain is built from TRBV15 and TRBJ2-1, with D unclear. This CDR3 spans 13 amino acids. V dropped 3 bases and J dropped 6 bases, with 9 bases sitting between them. CDR1 and CDR2 from the germline V gene are LNHNV and YYDKDF (reference sequence).

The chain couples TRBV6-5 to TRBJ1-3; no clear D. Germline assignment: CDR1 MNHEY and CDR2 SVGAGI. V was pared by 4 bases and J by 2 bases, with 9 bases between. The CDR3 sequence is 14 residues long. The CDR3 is CASSSLIPGNTIYF. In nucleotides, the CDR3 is TGTGCCAGCAGTTCTCTTATTCCTGGAAACACCATATATTTT.

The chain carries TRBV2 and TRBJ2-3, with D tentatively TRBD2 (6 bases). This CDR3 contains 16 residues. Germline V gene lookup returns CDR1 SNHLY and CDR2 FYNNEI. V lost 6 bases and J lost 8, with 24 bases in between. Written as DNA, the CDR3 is TGTGCCAGCAGCGCCGTTGGGGGGTTTTTTGGCGGTACGCAGTATTTT. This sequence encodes CASSAVGGFFGGTQYF.

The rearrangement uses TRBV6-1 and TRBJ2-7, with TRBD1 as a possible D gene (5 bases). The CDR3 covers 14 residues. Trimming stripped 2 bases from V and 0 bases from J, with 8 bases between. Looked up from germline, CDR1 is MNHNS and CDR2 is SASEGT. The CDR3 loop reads CASSERTYSYEQYF. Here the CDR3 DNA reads TGTGCCAGCAGTGAAAGGACATACTCCTACGAGCAGTACTTC.

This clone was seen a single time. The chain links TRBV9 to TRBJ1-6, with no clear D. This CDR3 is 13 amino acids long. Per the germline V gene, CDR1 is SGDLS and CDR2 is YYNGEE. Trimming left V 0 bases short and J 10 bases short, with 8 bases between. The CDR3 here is CASSVARLSPLHF. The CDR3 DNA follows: TGTGCCAGCAGCGTAGCCAGGTTATCACCCCTCCACTTT.

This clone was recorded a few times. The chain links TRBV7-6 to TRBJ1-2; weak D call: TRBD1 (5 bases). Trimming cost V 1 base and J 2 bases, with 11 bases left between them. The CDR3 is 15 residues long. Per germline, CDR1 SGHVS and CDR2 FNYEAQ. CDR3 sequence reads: CASSLGSRANYGYTF. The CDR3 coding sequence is TGTGCCAGCAGCTTAGGTTCCAGGGCGAACTATGGCTACACCTTC.

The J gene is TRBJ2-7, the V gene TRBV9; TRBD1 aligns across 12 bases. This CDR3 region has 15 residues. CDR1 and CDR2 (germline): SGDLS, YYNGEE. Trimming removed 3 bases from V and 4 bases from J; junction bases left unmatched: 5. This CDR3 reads CASSEGTGGVYEQYF. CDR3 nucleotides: TGTGCCAGCAGCGAGGGGACAGGGGGCGTTTACGAGCAGTACTTC.

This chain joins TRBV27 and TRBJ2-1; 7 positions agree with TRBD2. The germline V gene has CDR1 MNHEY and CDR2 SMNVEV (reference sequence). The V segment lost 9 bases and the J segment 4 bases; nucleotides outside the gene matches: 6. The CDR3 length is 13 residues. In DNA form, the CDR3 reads TGTGCCAGTAAAGCGGGACTTTACAATGAGCAGTTCTTC. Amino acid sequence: CASKAGLYNEQFF.

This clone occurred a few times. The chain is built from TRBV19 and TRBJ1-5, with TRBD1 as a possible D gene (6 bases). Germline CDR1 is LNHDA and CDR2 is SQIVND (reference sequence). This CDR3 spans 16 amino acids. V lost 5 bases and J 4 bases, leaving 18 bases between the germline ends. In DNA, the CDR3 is TGTGCCAGTAGTGGTTTGGTTGGGACACTGAATCAGCCCCAGCATTTT. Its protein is CASSGLVGTLNQPQHF.